The 21 T cell receptor beta chains below all came from one sample that was sequenced in a study of PD-1 blockade in classical Hodgkin lymphoma. Method: immunoSEQ multiplex PCR; TCRdb's copy keeps in-frame clones and lacks some. The sample holds almost 100,000 clones; roughly 92% are singletons and the top ten take less than 3.5%. Each of the patients experienced relapse following autologous stem cell transplantation, and their brentuximab vedotin exposure differed. Sequenced here: peripheral blood mononuclear cells (PBMCs), sampled at baseline. The receptors derive from a human donor with classical Hodgkin lymphoma.

J is TRBJ2-1 and V is TRBV5-1, with D possibly TRBD1 on 5 matching bases. Germline V gene lookup returns CDR1 SGHRS and CDR2 YFSETQ. CDR3 size: 16 residues. V was shortened by 3 bases and J by 6 bases, with 19 bases between the two germline ends. The CDR3 DNA sequence: TGCGCCAGCAGCTGGGGCTTTGGGGCTGCAGTCAATGAGCAGTTCTTC. As protein: CASSWGFGAAVNEQFF.

This sequence joins TRBV4-2 and TRBJ1-5, with D maybe TRBD1 (6 bases). Germline CDR1 reads LGHNA; CDR2 reads YNFKEQ. This CDR3 has 14 residues. V was pared by 1 base and J by 5 bases, with 9 bases between. CDR3 nucleotides: TGTGCCAGCAGCCAAGGAGGGGGGGATCAGCCCCAGCATTTT. Translating gives CASSQGGGDQPQHF.

The V and J genes are TRBV6-5 and TRBJ1-2; 10 nucleotides agree with TRBD1. The trim removed 6 bases at V and 6 bases at J, leaving 4 bases unmatched. The germline gives CDR1 MNHEY, CDR2 SVGAGI. The CDR3 sequence is 13 residues long. The CDR3 coding sequence is TGTGCCAGCAGCCGGACAGGGGGTGATGGCTACACCTTC. Protein sequence: CASSRTGGDGYTF.

V usage is TRBV14 and J usage is TRBJ2-7; TRBD2 agrees at 15 bases. Per the germline V gene, CDR1 is SGHDN and CDR2 is FVKESK. V gave up 4 bases and J gave up 2 bases; unmatched junction bases: 15. The length of the CDR3 is 20 residues. The CDR3 loop is CASSPYPTGTSGRPAYEQYF. As DNA, the CDR3 is TGTGCCAGCAGCCCGTACCCGACTGGGACTAGCGGGAGGCCTGCCTACGAGCAGTACTTC. The full variable domain, with the rest looked up from reference TRBV14 and TRBJ2-7, is EAGVTQFPSHSVIEKGQTVTLRCDPISGHDNLYWYRRVMGKEIKFLLHFVKESKQDESGMPNNRFLAERTGGTYSTLKVQPAELEDSGVYFCASSPYPTGTSGRPAYEQYFGPGTRLTVT.

The chain has TRBV18 and TRBJ2-2, with TRBD1 matching over 10 bases. After removal of 4 bases from V and 1 base from J, the junction contained 6 bases not matched to a gene. CDR1 and CDR2 from the germline V gene are KGHSH and LQKENI. The CDR3 consists of 17 residues. CDR3 loop: CASSLAGTGVNTGELFF. CDR3 DNA sequence: TGTGCCAGCTCACTCGCCGGGACAGGGGTGAACACCGGGGAGCTGTTTTTT.

This clone appeared once. This chain links TRBV6-5 with TRBJ1-1; 10 bases are a match to TRBD1. Losses at the gene ends were 4 bases for V and 1 base for J; bases not matched to a gene: 3. Germline V lookup: CDR1 MNHEY, CDR2 SVGAGI. The CDR3 extends over 15 amino acids. The CDR3 here is CASSSGTGANTEAFF. CDR3 nucleotides: TGTGCCAGCAGTTCAGGGACAGGGGCGAACACTGAAGCTTTCTTT.

J is TRBJ2-3 and V is TRBV15, with 7 bases fitting TRBD1. The germline V gene encodes CDR1 LNHNV and CDR2 YYDKDF (reference sequence). J was trimmed by 3 bases and V by 2 bases; bases with no gene match: 2. The CDR3 contains 14 residues. CDR3 nucleotides: TGTGCCACCAGCAGACTGGGACAGACAGATACGCAGTATTTT. Amino acid sequence: CATSRLGQTDTQYF. The full variable domain, completed using reference TRBV15 and TRBJ2-3, is DAMVIQNPRYQVTQFGKPVTLSCSQTLNHNVMYWYQQKSSQAPKLLFHYYDKDFNNEADTPDNFQSRRPNTSFCFLDIRSPGLGDTAMYLCATSRLGQTDTQYFGPGTRLTVL.

This chain connects TRBV7-8 to TRBJ1-4; D gene unclear. Germline assignment: CDR1 SGHVS and CDR2 FQNEAQ. The CDR3 contains 14 residues. V dropped 2 bases and J dropped 8 bases, with 12 bases sitting between them. The CDR3 here is CASSLMGFGEKLFF. The CDR3 region has the DNA TGTGCCAGCAGCTTAATGGGGTTTGGAGAAAAACTGTTTTTT.

The rearrangement joins TRBV5-8 to TRBJ2-5; no reliable D call. Germline CDR1 SGHTS, CDR2 YDEGEE. The CDR3 totals 13 residues. V lost 3 bases and J 4 bases, leaving 10 bases between the germline ends. The CDR3 here is CASSWAQAETQYF. The CDR3 bases are TGTGCCAGCAGCTGGGCCCAGGCAGAGACCCAGTACTTC.

This clone was counted once. The V and J genes are TRBV9 and TRBJ2-4, with D possibly being TRBD2 (5 bases). CDR3 length: 12 amino acids. V was trimmed by 2 bases and J by 7 bases, leaving 7 bases between them. Germline V gene data show CDR1 as SGDLS and CDR2 as YYNGEE. The CDR3 reads CASSVGENIQYF. CDR3 DNA: TGTGCCAGCAGCGTTGGGGAGAACATTCAGTACTTC.

The gene calls are TRBV18 and TRBJ1-1; D perhaps matches TRBD1 (6 bases). The CDR3 has 17 amino acids. Germline CDR1 is KGHSH and CDR2 is LQKENI. V shed 3 bases and J shed 0 bases, with 17 bases lying between them. The DNA for the CDR3 is TGTGCCAGCTCACCCACCTGGGGGGGGCGGATGAACACTGAAGCTTTCTTT. Amino acids: CASSPTWGGRMNTEAFF.

The V and J genes are TRBV7-8 and TRBJ2-7, with 8 positions matching TRBD2. CDR1 SGHVS and CDR2 FQNEAQ come from the germline V gene. The CDR3 extends over 15 amino acids. J lost 2 bases, V lost 5 bases, and 8 bases had no gene match. CDR3 sequence (DNA): TGTGCCAGCAGCAAAGACCTAGCGGGTGCCTACGAGCAGTACTTC. This codes for CASSKDLAGAYEQYF.

This chain uses TRBV19 with TRBJ2-6; perhaps D is TRBD1 or TRBD2 (6 bases each). The CDR3 is 16 amino acids. From germline, CDR1 is LNHDA and CDR2 SQIVND (reference sequence). Trimming took 4 bases from V and 2 from J, leaving 12 bases between them. CDR3 amino acids: CASSTPGGPGANVLTF. CDR3 DNA: TGTGCCAGTAGTACTCCTGGGGGGCCTGGGGCCAACGTCCTGACTTTC.

V and J are TRBV11-2 and TRBJ1-5; unclear D gene. V was pared by 0 bases and J by 3 bases, with 0 bases between. The CDR3 spans 12 residues. Germline CDR1 and CDR2: SGHAT and FQNNGV. CDR3 sequence reads: CASSLDNQPQHF. CDR3 DNA sequence: TGTGCCAGCAGCTTAGACAATCAGCCCCAGCATTTT.

The V and J genes are TRBV9 and TRBJ2-1; no clear D. The CDR3 spans 15 residues. Germline CDR1 SGDLS, CDR2 YYNGEE. The germline V and J ends were trimmed by 0 bases and 4 bases, with 11 bases remaining between them. As DNA, the CDR3 is TGTGCCAGCAGCGTAGAGCTACGCCCATACAATGAGCAGTTCTTC. This sequence encodes CASSVELRPYNEQFF.

J is TRBJ2-5 and V is TRBV4-2; 10 bases line up with TRBD2. The end of the DNA fits TRBJ2-7 better, so the J call may be wrong. This CDR3 is built from 19 residues. Germline CDR1 is LGHNA and CDR2 is YNFKEQ. CDR3 bases: TGTGCCAGCAGCCAAGAGAGTAGCGGGAGGCAATATTACTCCTACGAGCAGTACTTC. Its translation is CASSQESSGRQYYSYEQYF.

J is TRBJ1-4 and V is TRBV4-1; D remains unclear. Germline values: CDR1 MGHRA, CDR2 YSYEKL. This CDR3 spans 14 amino acids. V gave up 0 bases and J gave up 6 bases, with 8 bases separating them. The CDR3 protein is CASSQDRGYEKLFF. CDR3 sequence (DNA): TGCGCCAGCAGCCAAGACAGAGGATATGAAAAACTGTTTTTT.

This clone was detected only once. The V gene is TRBV6-1, the J gene TRBJ2-5; D is ambiguous. The J call is uncertain, as TRBJ2-7 better fits the DNA end. Germline V CDR1 and CDR2: MNHNS, SASEGT. CDR3 length equals 13 residues. The CDR3 DNA sequence: TGTGCCAGCAGTGACCTCCTCTTCTACGAGCAGTACTTC. It codes for CASSDLLFYEQYF.

In its sample, this clone was seen once. V usage is TRBV19 and J usage is TRBJ2-1; 10 nucleotides agree with TRBD2. The CDR3 consists of 14 residues. Germline V gives CDR1 LNHDA, CDR2 SQIVND (reference sequence). The V and J ends lost 6 bases and 9 bases, in that order; junction bases with no gene match: 8. CDR3 amino acids: CASSPGTSAGEQFF. In DNA form, the CDR3 reads TGTGCCAGTAGCCCCGGGACTAGCGCCGGTGAGCAGTTCTTC.

V usage is TRBV27 and J usage is TRBJ2-5; 8 bases map to TRBD2. The CDR3 sequence is 16 residues long. CDR1 MNHEY and CDR2 SMNVEV come from the germline V gene (reference sequence). V shed 2 bases, J shed 4 bases, and the junction held 9 bases outside the gene matches. CDR3 DNA: TGTGCCAGCAGTTTAAGGAGCGGGAGAAGGTCAGAGACCCAGTACTTC. Amino acids: CASSLRSGRRSETQYF.

The chain's CDR3 is CASRGQTDTQYF. CDR3 coding DNA: TGTGCCAGCAGGGGACAAACAGATACGCAGTATTTT. The gene calls are TRBV6-1 and TRBJ2-3; perhaps TRBD1 as D (6 bases). Trimming took off 6 bases at V and 3 bases at J, with 7 bases between the two ends. The CDR3 is 12 residues long. The germline V gene encodes CDR1 MNHNS and CDR2 SASEGT.